The rows below give T cell receptor beta chains drawn from one sample of a study of identifying expanded T cells in peripheral blood. Sequencing was performed with immunoSEQ multiplex PCR; in TCRdb, only in-frame clones are kept and a portion is missing. The sample has 80,000 or so clones, 84% seen once. Sequencing was done on a sample of blood. Receptor source: a person aged 18 to 70 in good health. Both conserved end residues are part of each CDR3. The D gene is left open where the match is weak. Clone size is not always given. Where it is, it says once, few, many or a class for expanded clones.

size: .
D: TRBD1
length: 15
V: TRBV11-3
J: TRBJ2-2
DNA: TGTGCCAGCAGCTTAAAGACAGGGGCCTCAGGGGAGCTGTTTTTT
CDR3: CASSLKTGASGELFF

size: .
D: .
length: 13
V: TRBV7-2
J: TRBJ2-1
DNA: TGTGCCAGCAGCTTGGGAGCGGGCAATGAGCAGTTCTTC
CDR3: CASSLGAGNEQFF

size: .
D: .
length: 13
V: TRBV19
J: TRBJ2-7
DNA: TGTGCCAGTAGTATGACAGCTTCCTACGAGCAGTACTTC
CDR3: CASSMTASYEQYF

size: .
D: .
length: 16
V: TRBV9
J: TRBJ1-1
DNA: TGTGCCAGCAGCGTAAACCAGAAGGGGGAAATTACTGAAGCTTTCTTT
CDR3: CASSVNQKGEITEAFF

size: .
D: .
length: 16
V: TRBV21-1
J: TRBJ2-3
DNA: TGTGCCAGCAGCAAAGGGCGCAATGGAACCCCAGATACGCAGTATTTT
CDR3: CASSKGRNGTPDTQYF

size: .
D: .
length: 15
V: TRBV5-1
J: TRBJ2-3
DNA: TGCGCCAGCAGCTTAGGCAGGGTTAGCACAGATACGCAGTATTTT
CDR3: CASSLGRVSTDTQYF

size: .
D: .
length: 17
V: TRBV5-1
J: TRBJ2-4
DNA: TGCGCCAGCAGCTTGGACGAAAGGGGTCGAGCCAAAAACATTCAGTACTTC
CDR3: CASSLDERGRAKNIQYF

size: .
D: .
length: 14
V: TRBV28
J: TRBJ1-2
DNA: TGTGCCAGCAGTGAGCCAGATATCCTCTATGGCTACACCTTC
CDR3: CASSEPDILYGYTF

size: .
D: .
length: 12
V: TRBV29-1
J: TRBJ2-5
DNA: TGCAGCGTTCGAGACGGCGAGAAGACCCAGTACTTC
CDR3: CSVRDGEKTQYF

size: .
D: TRBD1
length: 15
V: TRBV7-3
J: TRBJ2-7
DNA: TGTGCCAGCAGCCAAAGGGACAGAGTCGCCTACGAGCAGTACTTC
CDR3: CASSQRDRVAYEQYF

size: .
D: TRBD1
length: 17
V: TRBV28
J: TRBJ1-5
DNA: TGTGCCAGCAGTAAGCGCGGGACAGCTAGGCGCAATCAGCCCCAGCATTTT
CDR3: CASSKRGTARRNQPQHF

size: .
D: .
length: 16
V: TRBV4-1
J: TRBJ2-1
DNA: TGCGCCAGCAGAAAAGACCTAGCGCGCTCCTACAATGAGCAGTTCTTC
CDR3: CASRKDLARSYNEQFF

size: .
D: TRBD2
length: 14
V: TRBV29-1
J: TRBJ2-3
DNA: TGCAGCGTTGGGACTAGCGGGGGAACAGATACGCAGTATTTT
CDR3: CSVGTSGGTDTQYF

size: .
D: .
length: 17
V: TRBV18
J: TRBJ1-2
DNA: TGTGCCAGCTCTCTAAACCTGGCGGGCGGAACTAACTATGGCTACACCTTC
CDR3: CASSLNLAGGTNYGYTF

size: .
D: TRBD2
length: 15
V: TRBV7-7
J: TRBJ2-3
DNA: TGTGCTAGCAGCTTTGGACTAGGTCCCACAGATACGCAGTATTTT
CDR3: CASSFGLGPTDTQYF

size: once
D: .
length: 18
V: TRBV12-2
J: TRBJ2-5
DNA: TGTGCAAGTCGCTTAGCTGAGAGGCCGGGACAGGGCCAAGAGACCCAGTACTTC
CDR3: CASRLAERPGQGQETQYF

size: .
D: TRBD2
length: 17
V: TRBV7-3
J: TRBJ2-6
DNA: TGTGCCAGCAGCTTAAACGCGGGAGGGCCTGGGGCCAACGTCCTGACTTTC
CDR3: CASSLNAGGPGANVLTF

size: .
D: .
length: 16
V: TRBV9
J: TRBJ1-1
DNA: TGTGCCAGCAGCGTAGGATCTGGCGGGGATGGCACTGAAGCTTTCTTT
CDR3: CASSVGSGGDGTEAFF

size: .
D: .
length: 12
V: TRBV29-1
J: TRBJ2-1
DNA: TGCAGCGTCGGTTCCACCGGGACATTGGGAATCTTC
CDR3: CSVGSTGTLGIF

size: .
D: TRBD1
length: 14
V: TRBV19
J: TRBJ1-1
DNA: TGTGCCAGTAGGGACAGGAGTATGAACACTGAAGCTTTCTTT
CDR3: CASRDRSMNTEAFF

size: .
D: .
length: 12
V: TRBV7-7
J: TRBJ2-5
DNA: TGTGCTAGCAGCAAGGACTTAGAGACCCAGTACTTC
CDR3: CASSKDLETQYF

size: .
D: .
length: 15
V: TRBV19
J: TRBJ1-2
DNA: TGTGCCAGTAGTATCGACACTCCATCTAACTATGGCTACACCTTC
CDR3: CASSIDTPSNYGYTF

size: few
D: .
length: 12
V: TRBV30
J: TRBJ2-3
DNA: TGTGCCTGGCGGACTGGACTCCCTACGCAGTATTTT
CDR3: CAWRTGLPTQYF

size: .
D: .
length: 14
V: TRBV30
J: TRBJ1-5
DNA: TGTGCCTGGAGTGGTACCGGGTTCAATCAGCCCCAGCATTTT
CDR3: CAWSGTGFNQPQHF

size: .
D: .
length: 13
V: TRBV11-3
J: TRBJ2-3
DNA: TGTGCCAGCAGCTTAGGTGTTACGGATACGCAGTATTTT
CDR3: CASSLGVTDTQYF

size: .
D: .
length: 13
V: TRBV29-1
J: TRBJ1-4
DNA: TGCAGCGTTGAGGGGGGGGGCGATGAAAAACTGTTTTTT
CDR3: CSVEGGGDEKLFF

size: .
D: .
length: 16
V: TRBV7-3
J: TRBJ2-7
DNA: TGTGCCAGCAGCTTAAATGGGGGTTACCCGCCCTACGAGCAGTACTTC
CDR3: CASSLNGGYPPYEQYF

size: .
D: .
length: 13
V: TRBV4-2
J: TRBJ2-1
DNA: TGTGCCAGCAGCCAAGGGGAGTATTTTGAGCAGTTCTTC
CDR3: CASSQGEYFEQFF

size: .
D: .
length: 15
V: TRBV5-1
J: TRBJ2-3
DNA: TGCGCCAGCTCCTCCCGGCCAGGGGCGGGAGATACGCAGTATTTT
CDR3: CASSSRPGAGDTQYF

size: few
D: .
length: 15
V: TRBV11-2
J: TRBJ2-5
DNA: TGTGCCAGCAGCTTAGTTGTCGCCGAGCAAGAGACCCAGTACTTC
CDR3: CASSLVVAEQETQYF

size: .
D: .
length: 13
V: TRBV28
J: TRBJ1-3
DNA: TGTGCCAGCAGTTTACAGGGGAGTGTTTCCATATATTTT
CDR3: CASSLQGSVSIYF

size: once
D: .
length: 13
V: TRBV7-2
J: TRBJ2-2
DNA: TGTGCCAGCAGCTTCGCAGGCGCCGGGGAGCTGTTTTTT
CDR3: CASSFAGAGELFF

size: .
D: .
length: 10
V: TRBV29-1
J: TRBJ2-7
DNA: TGCAGCGTCGGAGGGGTCGAGCAGTACTTC
CDR3: CSVGGVEQYF

size: .
D: .
length: 16
V: TRBV18
J: TRBJ1-4
DNA: TGTGCCAGCTCACCACAACAGACCATCACTAATGAAAAACTGTTTTTT
CDR3: CASSPQQTITNEKLFF

size: .
D: .
length: 18
V: TRBV2
J: TRBJ1-2
DNA: TGTGCCAGCAGTGAAGCAGTAATATTCAGGGGTATTAACTATGGCTACACCTTC
CDR3: CASSEAVIFRGINYGYTF

size: once
D: .
length: 14
V: TRBV28
J: TRBJ1-3
DNA: TGTGCCAGCAGTTTGCAGGCCTCTGGAAACACCATATATTTT
CDR3: CASSLQASGNTIYF

size: .
D: .
length: 16
V: TRBV4-2
J: TRBJ2-2
DNA: TGTGCCAGCAGCCAATATGCCCAGGACGTATCCGGGGAGCTGTTTTTT
CDR3: CASSQYAQDVSGELFF

size: .
D: .
length: 13
V: TRBV9
J: TRBJ2-5
DNA: TGTGCCAGCAGGCAGAGCAATGAGGAGACCCAGTACTTC
CDR3: CASRQSNEETQYF

size: .
D: TRBD1
length: 14
V: TRBV7-8
J: TRBJ1-2
DNA: TGTGCCAGCAGACTTCCGGGACAGGGCTATGGCTACACCTTC
CDR3: CASRLPGQGYGYTF

size: .
D: TRBD1
length: 15
V: TRBV19
J: TRBJ1-2
DNA: TGTGCCAGTAGTCCGGGGACAGGAGCTAACTATGGCTACACCTTC
CDR3: CASSPGTGANYGYTF

size: .
D: .
length: 17
V: TRBV18
J: TRBJ2-7
DNA: TGTGCCAGCTCACCGCAACGAAAAGCGGGACAGAAGGACGAGCAGTACTTC
CDR3: CASSPQRKAGQKDEQYF

size: .
D: TRBD2
length: 14
V: TRBV13
J: TRBJ2-2
DNA: TGTGCCAGCAGTATCAGCGGGAGGGTCGGGGAGCTGTTTTTT
CDR3: CASSISGRVGELFF

size: .
D: .
length: 11
V: TRBV6-1
J: TRBJ2-2
DNA: TGTGCCAGCAGTGAACTTGGGGAGCTGTTTTTT
CDR3: CASSELGELFF

size: few
D: .
length: 13
V: TRBV9
J: TRBJ1-5
DNA: TGTGCCAGCAGCGTAGGGTCGGATCAGCCCCAGCATTTT
CDR3: CASSVGSDQPQHF

size: .
D: .
length: 11
V: TRBV28
J: TRBJ2-1
DNA: TGTGCCAGCAGGTGGTGGGATGAGCAGTTCTTC
CDR3: CASRWWDEQFF

size: once
D: .
length: 11
V: TRBV5-6
J: TRBJ2-7
DNA: TGTGCCAGCAGCTTGGGTTACGAGCAGTACTTC
CDR3: CASSLGYEQYF

size: .
D: .
length: 14
V: TRBV7-3
J: TRBJ2-3
DNA: TGTGCCAGCAGCTTAACAGGGGAAACAGATACGCAGTATTTT
CDR3: CASSLTGETDTQYF

size: once
D: .
length: 15
V: TRBV7-9
J: TRBJ1-1
DNA: TGTGCCAGCAGGCCCGGGGGCGCAGGGTTCACTGAAGCTTTCTTT
CDR3: CASRPGGAGFTEAFF

size: .
D: TRBD1
length: 17
V: TRBV7-3
J: TRBJ2-7
DNA: TGTGCCACAAAGATGATAACGGGACAGGGGGACCAGTACGAGCAGTACTTC
CDR3: CATKMITGQGDQYEQYF

size: .
D: TRBD1
length: 14
V: TRBV5-1
J: TRBJ2-5
DNA: TGCGCCAGCAGCCAGACAGGGTTACAAGAGACCCAGTACTTC
CDR3: CASSQTGLQETQYF

size: .
D: TRBD2
length: 17
V: TRBV4-2
J: TRBJ2-7
DNA: TGTGCCAGCAGCCAATATGTTGGGACTAGCGAATCCTACGAGCAGTACTTC
CDR3: CASSQYVGTSESYEQYF

size: .
D: TRBD1
length: 16
V: TRBV28
J: TRBJ2-7
DNA: TGTGCCAGCAGCCTCCTTAAAGGGACAGGGGGCTACGAGCAGTACTTC
CDR3: CASSLLKGTGGYEQYF

size: .
D: .
length: 15
V: TRBV9
J: TRBJ2-7
DNA: TGTGCCAGCAGCGTAGCGGGTCAGGACACCTACGAGCAGTACTTC
CDR3: CASSVAGQDTYEQYF

size: once
D: TRBD2
length: 17
V: TRBV5-6
J: TRBJ2-7
DNA: TGTGCCAGCAGCTTGGTGCCGGGACTAGCGGGTTCGTACGAGCAGTACTTC
CDR3: CASSLVPGLAGSYEQYF

size: .
D: TRBD2
length: 15
V: TRBV14
J: TRBJ2-7
DNA: TGTGCCAGCAGCCGGGTAGCGGGAGCTATCTACGAGCAGTACTTC
CDR3: CASSRVAGAIYEQYF